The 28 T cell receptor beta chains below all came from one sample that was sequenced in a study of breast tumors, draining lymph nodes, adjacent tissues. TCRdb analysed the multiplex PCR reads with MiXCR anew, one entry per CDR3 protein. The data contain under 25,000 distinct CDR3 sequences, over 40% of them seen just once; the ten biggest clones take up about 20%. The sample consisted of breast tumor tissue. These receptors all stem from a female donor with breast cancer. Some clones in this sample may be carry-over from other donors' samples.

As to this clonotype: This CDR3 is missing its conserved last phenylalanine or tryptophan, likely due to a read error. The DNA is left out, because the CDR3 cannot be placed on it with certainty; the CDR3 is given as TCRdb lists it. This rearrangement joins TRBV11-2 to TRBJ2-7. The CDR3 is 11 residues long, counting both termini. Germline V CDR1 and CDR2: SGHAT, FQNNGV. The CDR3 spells CASSSGYEPYL.

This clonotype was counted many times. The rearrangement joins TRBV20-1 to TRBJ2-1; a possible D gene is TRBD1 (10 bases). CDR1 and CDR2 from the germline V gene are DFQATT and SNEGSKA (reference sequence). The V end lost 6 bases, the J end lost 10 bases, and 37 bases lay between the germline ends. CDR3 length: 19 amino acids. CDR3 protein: CSAISGGQGTGGRAREQFF. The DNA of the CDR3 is TGCAGTGCCATAAGTGGGGGACAGGGGACAGGCGGGAGGGCCAGGGAGCAGTTCTTC.

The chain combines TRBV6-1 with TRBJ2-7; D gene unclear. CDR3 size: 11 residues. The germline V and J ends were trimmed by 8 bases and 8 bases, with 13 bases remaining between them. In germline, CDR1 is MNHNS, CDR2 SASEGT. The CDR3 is CASGLGGKQYF. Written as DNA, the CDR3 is TGTGCCAGCGGGTTGGGTGGTAAGCAGTACTTC.

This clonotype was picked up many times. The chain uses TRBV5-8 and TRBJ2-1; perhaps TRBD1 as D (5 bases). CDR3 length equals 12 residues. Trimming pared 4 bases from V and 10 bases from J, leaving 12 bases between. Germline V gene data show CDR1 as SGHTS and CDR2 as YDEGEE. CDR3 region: CASSGAVGEQFF. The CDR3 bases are TGTGCCAGCAGCGGGGCCGTAGGAGAGCAGTTCTTC.

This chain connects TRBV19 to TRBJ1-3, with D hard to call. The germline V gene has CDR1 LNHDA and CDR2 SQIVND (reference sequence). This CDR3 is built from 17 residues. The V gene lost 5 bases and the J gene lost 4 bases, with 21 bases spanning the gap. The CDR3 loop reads CASSPYQRDSEGNTIYF. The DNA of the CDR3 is TGTGCCAGTAGTCCCTATCAAAGAGACTCCGAGGGAAACACCATATATTTT.

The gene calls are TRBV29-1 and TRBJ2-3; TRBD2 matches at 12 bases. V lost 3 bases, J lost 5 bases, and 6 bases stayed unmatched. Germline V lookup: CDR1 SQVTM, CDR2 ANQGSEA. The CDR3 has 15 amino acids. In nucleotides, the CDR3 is TGCAGCGTTGAGGGACTAGCGGGTGTACTAGATACGCAGTATTTT. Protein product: CSVEGLAGVLDTQYF.

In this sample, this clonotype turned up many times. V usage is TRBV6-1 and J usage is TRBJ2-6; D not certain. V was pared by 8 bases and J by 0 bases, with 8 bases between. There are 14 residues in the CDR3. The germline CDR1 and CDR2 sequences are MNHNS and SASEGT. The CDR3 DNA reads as TGTGCCAGCGAGGACGGCTCTGGGGCCAACGTCCTGACTTTC. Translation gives CASEDGSGANVLTF.

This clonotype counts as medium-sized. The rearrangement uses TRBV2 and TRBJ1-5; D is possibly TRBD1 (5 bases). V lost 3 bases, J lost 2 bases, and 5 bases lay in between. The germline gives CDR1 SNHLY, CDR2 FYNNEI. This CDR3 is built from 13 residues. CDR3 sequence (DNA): TGTGCCAGCAGTGACAGGGGCAATCAGCCCCAGCATTTT. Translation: CASSDRGNQPQHF.

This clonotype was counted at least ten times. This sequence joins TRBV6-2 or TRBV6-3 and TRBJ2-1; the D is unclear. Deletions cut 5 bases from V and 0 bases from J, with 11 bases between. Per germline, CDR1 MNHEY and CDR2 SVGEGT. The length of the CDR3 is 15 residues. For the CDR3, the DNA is TGTGCCAGCAGTCCCGCAGAACACTCCTACAATGAGCAGTTCTTC. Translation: CASSPAEHSYNEQFF.

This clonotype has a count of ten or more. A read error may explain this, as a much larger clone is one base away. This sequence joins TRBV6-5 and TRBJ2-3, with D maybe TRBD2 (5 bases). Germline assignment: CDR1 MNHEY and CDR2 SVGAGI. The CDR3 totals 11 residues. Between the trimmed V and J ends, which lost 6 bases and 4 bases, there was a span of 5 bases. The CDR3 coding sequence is TGTGCCAGCAGGCGGGCAGATACGCAGTATTTT. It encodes CASRRADTQYF.

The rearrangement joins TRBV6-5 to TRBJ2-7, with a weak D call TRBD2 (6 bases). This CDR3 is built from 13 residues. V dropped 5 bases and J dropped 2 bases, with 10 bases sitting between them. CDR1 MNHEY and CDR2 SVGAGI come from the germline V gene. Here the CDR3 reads CASSHGGTYEQYF. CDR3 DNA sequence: TGTGCCAGCAGTCACGGCGGGACCTACGAGCAGTACTTC.

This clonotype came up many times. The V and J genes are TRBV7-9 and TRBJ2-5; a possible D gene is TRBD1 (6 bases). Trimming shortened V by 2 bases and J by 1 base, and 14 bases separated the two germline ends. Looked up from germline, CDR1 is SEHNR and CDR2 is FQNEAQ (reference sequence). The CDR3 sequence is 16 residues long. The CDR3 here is CASSLTTGKTQETQYF. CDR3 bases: TGTGCCAGCAGCTTAACGACAGGAAAGACCCAAGAGACCCAGTACTTC.

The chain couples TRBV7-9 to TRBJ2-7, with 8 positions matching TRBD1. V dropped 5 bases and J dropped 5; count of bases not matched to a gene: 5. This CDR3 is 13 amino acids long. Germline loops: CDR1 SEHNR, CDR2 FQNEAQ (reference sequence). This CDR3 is CASSPDRVNEQYF. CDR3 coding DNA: TGTGCCAGCAGCCCGGACAGGGTAAACGAGCAGTACTTC.

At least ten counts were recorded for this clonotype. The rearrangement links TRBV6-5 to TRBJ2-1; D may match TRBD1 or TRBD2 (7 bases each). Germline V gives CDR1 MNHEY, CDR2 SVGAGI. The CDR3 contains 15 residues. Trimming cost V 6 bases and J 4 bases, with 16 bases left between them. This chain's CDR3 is CASSLLRGGYNEQFF. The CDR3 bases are TGTGCCAGCAGCCTCCTCAGGGGGGGTTACAATGAGCAGTTCTTC.

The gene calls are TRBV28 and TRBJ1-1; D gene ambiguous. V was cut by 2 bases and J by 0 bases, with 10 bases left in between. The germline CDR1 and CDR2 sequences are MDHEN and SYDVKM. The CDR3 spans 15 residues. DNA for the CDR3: TGTGCCAGCAGTTTAGGGTTTGGGATGAACACTGAAGCTTTCTTT. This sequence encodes CASSLGFGMNTEAFF.

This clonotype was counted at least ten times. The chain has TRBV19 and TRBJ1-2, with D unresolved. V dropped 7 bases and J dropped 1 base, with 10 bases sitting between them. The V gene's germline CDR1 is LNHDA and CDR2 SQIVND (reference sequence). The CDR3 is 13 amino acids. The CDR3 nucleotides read TGTGCCAGTACCCCCGCAAATAACTATGGCTACACCTTC. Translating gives CASTPANNYGYTF.

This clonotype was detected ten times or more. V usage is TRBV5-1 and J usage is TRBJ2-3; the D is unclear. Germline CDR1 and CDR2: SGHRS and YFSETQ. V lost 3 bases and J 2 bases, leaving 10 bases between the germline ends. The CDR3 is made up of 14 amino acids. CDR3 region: CASSSTPVTDTQYF. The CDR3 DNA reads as TGCGCCAGCAGCTCGACGCCCGTCACAGATACGCAGTATTTT.

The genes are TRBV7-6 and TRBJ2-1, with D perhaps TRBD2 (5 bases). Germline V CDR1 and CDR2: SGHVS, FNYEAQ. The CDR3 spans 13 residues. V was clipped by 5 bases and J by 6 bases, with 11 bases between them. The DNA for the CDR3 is TGTGCCAGCAGCAACCGACTAACCAATGAGCAGTTCTTC. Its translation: CASSNRLTNEQFF.

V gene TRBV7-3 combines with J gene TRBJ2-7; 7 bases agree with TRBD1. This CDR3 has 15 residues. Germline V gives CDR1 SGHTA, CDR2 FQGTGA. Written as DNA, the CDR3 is TGTGCCAGCAGCCAACAGGGGTGGAGCTCCTACGAGCAGCACGTC. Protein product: CASSQQGWSSYEQHV.

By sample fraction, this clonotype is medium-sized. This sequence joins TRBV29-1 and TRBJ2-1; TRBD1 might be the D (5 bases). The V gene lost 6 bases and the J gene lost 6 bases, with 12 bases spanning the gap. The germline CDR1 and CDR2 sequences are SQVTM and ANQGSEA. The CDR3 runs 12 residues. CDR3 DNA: TGCAGCGTGCGAGACCAGGGCAATGAGCAGTTCTTC. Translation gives CSVRDQGNEQFF.

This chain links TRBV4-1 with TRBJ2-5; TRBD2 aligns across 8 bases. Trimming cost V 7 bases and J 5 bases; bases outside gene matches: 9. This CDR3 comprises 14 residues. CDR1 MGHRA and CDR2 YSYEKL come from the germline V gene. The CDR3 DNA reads TGCGCCAGCAACGAGGGGACTAGAGGGGAGACCCAGTACTTC. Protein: CASNEGTRGETQYF.

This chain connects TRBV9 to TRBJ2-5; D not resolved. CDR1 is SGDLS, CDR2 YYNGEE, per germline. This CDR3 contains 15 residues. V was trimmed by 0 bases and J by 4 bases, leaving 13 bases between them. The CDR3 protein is CASSVAGDLRETQYF. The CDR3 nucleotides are TGTGCCAGCAGCGTAGCGGGTGACTTAAGAGAGACCCAGTACTTC.

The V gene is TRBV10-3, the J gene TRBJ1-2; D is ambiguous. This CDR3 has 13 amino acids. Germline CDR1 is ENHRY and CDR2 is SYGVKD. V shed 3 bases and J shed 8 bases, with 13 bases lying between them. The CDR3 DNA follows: TGTGCCATCAGTGAACGGGTGGTAGAAGGCTACACCTTC. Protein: CAISERVVEGYTF.

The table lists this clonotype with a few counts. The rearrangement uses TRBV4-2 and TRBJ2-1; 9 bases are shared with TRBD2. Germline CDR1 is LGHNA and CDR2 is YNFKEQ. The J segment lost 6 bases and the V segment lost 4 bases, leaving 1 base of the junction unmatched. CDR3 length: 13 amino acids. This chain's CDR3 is CASSLAGANEQFF. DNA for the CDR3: TGTGCCAGCAGCCTAGCGGGAGCCAATGAGCAGTTCTTC.

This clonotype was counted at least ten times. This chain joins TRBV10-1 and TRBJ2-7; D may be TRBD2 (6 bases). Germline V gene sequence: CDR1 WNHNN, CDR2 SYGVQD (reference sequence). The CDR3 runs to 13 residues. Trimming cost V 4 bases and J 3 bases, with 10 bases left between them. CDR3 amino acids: CASSGSGYYEQYF. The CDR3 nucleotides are TGCGCCAGCAGTGGGAGCGGGTACTACGAGCAGTACTTC.

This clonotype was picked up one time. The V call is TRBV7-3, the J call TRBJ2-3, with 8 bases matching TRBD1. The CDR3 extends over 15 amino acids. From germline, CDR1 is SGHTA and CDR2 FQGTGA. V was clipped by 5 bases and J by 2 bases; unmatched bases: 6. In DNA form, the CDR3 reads TGTGCCAGCAGCCCTACGGACAGGGTCACAGATACGCAGTATTTT. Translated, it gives CASSPTDRVTDTQYF.

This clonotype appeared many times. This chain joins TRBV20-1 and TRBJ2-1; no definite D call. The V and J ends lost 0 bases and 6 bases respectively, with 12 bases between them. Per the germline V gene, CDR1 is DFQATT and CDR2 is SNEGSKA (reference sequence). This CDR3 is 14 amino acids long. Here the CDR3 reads CSARDPLAANEQFF. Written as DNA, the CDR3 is TGCAGTGCTAGAGATCCCCTTGCGGCCAATGAGCAGTTCTTC.

The CDR3 loop is CASSLGDLGEKLFF. For the CDR3, the DNA is TGCGCCAGCAGCTTGGGGGATTTGGGTGAAAAACTGTTTTTT. This chain joins TRBV5-1 and TRBJ1-4; D is uncertain. This CDR3 comprises 14 residues. V lost 0 bases to trimming and J lost 7 bases, with 10 bases between them. CDR1 and CDR2 from the germline V gene are SGHRS and YFSETQ. Complete variable domain (other parts from reference TRBV5-1 and TRBJ1-4): KAGVTQTPRYLIKTRGQQVTLSCSPISGHRSVSWYQQTPGQGLQFLFEYFSETQRNKGNFPGRFSGRQFSNSRSEMNVSTLELGDSALYLCASSLGDLGEKLFFGSGTQLSVL.